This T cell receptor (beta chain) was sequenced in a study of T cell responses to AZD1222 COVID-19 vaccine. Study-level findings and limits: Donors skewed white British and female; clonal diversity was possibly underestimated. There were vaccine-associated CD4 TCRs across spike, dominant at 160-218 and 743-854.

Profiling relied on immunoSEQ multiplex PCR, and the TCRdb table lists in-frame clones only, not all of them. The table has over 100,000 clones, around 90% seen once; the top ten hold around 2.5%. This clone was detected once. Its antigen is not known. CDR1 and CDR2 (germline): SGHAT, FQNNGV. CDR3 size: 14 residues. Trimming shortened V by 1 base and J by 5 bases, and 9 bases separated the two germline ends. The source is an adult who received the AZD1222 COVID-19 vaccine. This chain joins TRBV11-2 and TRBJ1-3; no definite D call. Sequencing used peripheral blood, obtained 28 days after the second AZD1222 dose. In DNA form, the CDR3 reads TGTGCCAGCAGCTTAGGAGATCTACGAAACACCATATATTTT. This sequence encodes CASSLGDLRNTIYF. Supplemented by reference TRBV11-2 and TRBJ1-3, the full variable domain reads EAGVAQSPRYKIIEKRQSVAFWCNPISGHATLYWYQQILGQGPKLLIQFQNNGVVDDSQLPKDRFSAERLKGVDSTLKIQPAKLEDSAVYLCASSLGDLRNTIYFGEGSWLTVV.